This TCR beta chain stems from a study of cytomegalovirus exposure and HLA in healthy donors. Study findings and constraints: In most subjects, TCR beta sequences reportedly gave accurate predictions of HLA-A and HLA-B alleles.

As to this clone: Its antigen is still unknown.

V lost 1 base, J lost 5 bases, and 11 bases stayed unmatched. CDR1 SGHTA and CDR2 FQGNSA come from the germline V gene. The CDR3 totals 17 residues. The PCR was carried out with 60 Vbeta primers and 13 Jbeta primers. Clones were read by immunoSEQ multiplex PCR, and TCRdb kept only the in-frame ones, dropping some. The sample includes approximately 200,000 clones, 65% to 85% of them seen just once. The receptor comes from a boy between 2 and 10 years old in good health and CMV-seronegative. Sequencing was performed on PBMCs. The chain joins TRBV7-2 to TRBJ2-1; 7 bases map to TRBD1. The CDR3 coding sequence is TGTGCCAGCAGCTTAGGTCCCCCAGGGGGTGCAAACAATGAGCAGTTCTTC. Its protein is CASSLGPPGGANNEQFF.